In this sample, the clone carrying this T cell receptor (beta chain) turned up once. Its cognate antigen is unknown. Measured with immunoSEQ multiplex PCR; TCRdb has only the in-frame clones, and not every one. The table includes around 2,000,000 clones, approximately 95% detected once. This record belongs to a study of shared clonotypes between healthy human individuals. As for the study in general: In total, the donors were a couple of women and a few men aged 18 to 49. Findings of the study overall: Naive subsets generally exceeded memory subsets in estimated richness. Depth was large, yet rarefaction showed that sorted-subset sequencing was incomplete.

Per germline, CDR1 SGHAT and CDR2 FQNNGV. The CDR3 runs to 16 residues. With V trimmed by 0 bases and J by 6 bases, 9 bases remained unmatched. Naivety among CD8 cells was defined by CD45RO negativity and positive CCR7 selection, thereby excluding terminally differentiated effector memory CD45RA+ cells. The receptor's source is a man younger than 35 in good health. V and J are TRBV11-2 and TRBJ2-5; 8 nucleotides line up with TRBD1. The sample consisted of naive CD8+ T cells sorted from blood. The CDR3: CASSLEYGQGAKTQYF. CDR3 DNA: TGTGCCAGCAGCTTAGAATATGGGCAGGGGGCCAAGACCCAGTACTTC.